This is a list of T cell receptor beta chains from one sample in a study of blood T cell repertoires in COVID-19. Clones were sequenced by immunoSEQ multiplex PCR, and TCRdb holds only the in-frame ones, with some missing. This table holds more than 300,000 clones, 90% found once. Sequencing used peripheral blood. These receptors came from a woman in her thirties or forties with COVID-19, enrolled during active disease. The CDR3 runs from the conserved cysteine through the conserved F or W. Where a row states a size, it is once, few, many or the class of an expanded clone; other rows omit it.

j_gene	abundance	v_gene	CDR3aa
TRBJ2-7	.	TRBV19	CASSIRRGPYF
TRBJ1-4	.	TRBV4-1	CASSRPNEKLFF
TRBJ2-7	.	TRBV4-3	CASSQATGSVAGSYEQYF
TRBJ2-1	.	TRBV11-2	CASSLERGDEQFF
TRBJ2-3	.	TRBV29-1	CSAVSPSQYF
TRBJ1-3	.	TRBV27	CASSLVGAPGNTIYF
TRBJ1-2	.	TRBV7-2	CASSLGGYGYTF
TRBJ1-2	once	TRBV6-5	CASSYQTGYGYTF
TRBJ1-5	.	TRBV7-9	CASSLFQGQPQHF
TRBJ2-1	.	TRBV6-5	CASLGGTSNEQFF
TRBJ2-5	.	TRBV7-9	CASSSGTQYF
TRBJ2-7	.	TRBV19	CASSIGDRPRDYEQYF
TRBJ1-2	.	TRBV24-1	CATSDRTVAGYGYTF
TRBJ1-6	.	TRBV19	CASSIGGTVPSPLHF
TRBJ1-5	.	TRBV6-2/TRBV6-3	CASSSPGSNQPQHF
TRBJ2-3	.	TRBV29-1	CSAVTLAGGTDTQYF
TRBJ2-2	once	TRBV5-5	CASSLGPFAGGANTGELFF
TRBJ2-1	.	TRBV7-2	CASSLGGTSSYNEQFF
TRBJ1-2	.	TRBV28	CASSADSYGYTF
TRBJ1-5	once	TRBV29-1	CSVRTGGGNQPQHF
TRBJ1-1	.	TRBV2	CASGPTGLTEAFF
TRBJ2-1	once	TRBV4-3	CASSQDWSDYNEQFF
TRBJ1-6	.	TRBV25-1	CASTTGTVNSPLHF
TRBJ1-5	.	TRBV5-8	CASSFGSRGNQPQHF
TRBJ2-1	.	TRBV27	CASTLSGTSGYNEQFF
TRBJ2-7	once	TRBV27	CASSFRDTTYEQYF
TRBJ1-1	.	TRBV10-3	CAISVRGLNTEAFF
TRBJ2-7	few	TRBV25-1	CASSEFMEQYF
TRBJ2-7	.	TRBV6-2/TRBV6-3	CASSLSGSLTYEQYF
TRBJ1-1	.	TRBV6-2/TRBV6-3	CASSYNRGNTEAFF